This entry concerns a single TCR beta chain. Its antigen is unidentified. Donors had no recently reported acute infections or vaccinations and were HIV-negative. The record originates from a study of shared clonotypes between healthy human individuals. General study points: Rarefaction revealed incomplete sorted-subset sequencing despite large depth. The four-donor shared clonotypes exceeded non-shared clonotypes in generation probability, with non-shared ones scoring lower.

The study ran the assay at deep level. Measured with immunoSEQ multiplex PCR; TCRdb has only the in-frame clones, and not every one. Of 2 million to 3 million clones listed, approximately 93% are singletons. Per germline, CDR1 SGHAT and CDR2 FQNNGV. V lost 6 bases and J lost 6, with 15 bases in between. The CDR3 sequence is 14 residues long. Input material: naive CD4+ T cells from PBMCs. Subset of the sample: CD45RA+ positively selected. This TCR derives from a man between 18 and 35 years old in good health. Some clones in this sample may be carry-over from other donors' samples. The chain employs TRBV11-2 and TRBJ1-3; D unresolved. Written as DNA, the CDR3 is TGTGCCAGCAGACCGACGGGGAGGACAAACACCATATATTTT. Amino acid sequence: CASRPTGRTNTIYF. Full variable domain (outside the CDR3, taken from reference TRBV11-2 and TRBJ1-3): EAGVAQSPRYKIIEKRQSVAFWCNPISGHATLYWYQQILGQGPKLLIQFQNNGVVDDSQLPKDRFSAERLKGVDSTLKIQPAKLEDSAVYLCASRPTGRTNTIYFGEGSWLTVV.